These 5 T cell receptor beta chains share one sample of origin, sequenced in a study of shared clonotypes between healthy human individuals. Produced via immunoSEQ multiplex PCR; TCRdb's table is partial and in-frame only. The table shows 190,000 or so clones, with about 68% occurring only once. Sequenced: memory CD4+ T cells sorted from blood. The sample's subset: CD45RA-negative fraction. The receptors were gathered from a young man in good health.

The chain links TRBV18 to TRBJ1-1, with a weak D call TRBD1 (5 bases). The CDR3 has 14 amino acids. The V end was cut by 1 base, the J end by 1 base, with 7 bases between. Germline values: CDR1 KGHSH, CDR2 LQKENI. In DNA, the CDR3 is TGTGCCAGCTCACCACTTGGACAGAACACTGAAGCTTTCTTT. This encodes CASSPLGQNTEAFF.

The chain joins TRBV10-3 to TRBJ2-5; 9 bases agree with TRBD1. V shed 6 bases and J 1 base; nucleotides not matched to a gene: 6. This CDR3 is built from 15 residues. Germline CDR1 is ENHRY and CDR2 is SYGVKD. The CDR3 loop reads CAISPGQGRQETQYF. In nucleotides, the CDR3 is TGTGCCATCAGCCCGGGACAGGGACGCCAAGAGACCCAGTACTTC.

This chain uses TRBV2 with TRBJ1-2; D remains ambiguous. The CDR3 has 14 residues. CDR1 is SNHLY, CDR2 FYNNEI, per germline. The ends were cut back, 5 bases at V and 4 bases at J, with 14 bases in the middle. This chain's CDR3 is CASSIGPGRYGYTF. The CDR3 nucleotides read TGTGCCAGCAGTATCGGGCCCGGGCGCTATGGCTACACCTTC.

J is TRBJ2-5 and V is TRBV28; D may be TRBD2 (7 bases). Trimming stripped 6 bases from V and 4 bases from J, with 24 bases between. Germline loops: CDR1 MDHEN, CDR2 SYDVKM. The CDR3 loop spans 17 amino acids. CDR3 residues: CASRIGGGKGSGETQYF. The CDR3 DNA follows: TGTGCCAGCAGAATAGGGGGGGGGAAGGGGTCGGGAGAGACCCAGTACTTC.

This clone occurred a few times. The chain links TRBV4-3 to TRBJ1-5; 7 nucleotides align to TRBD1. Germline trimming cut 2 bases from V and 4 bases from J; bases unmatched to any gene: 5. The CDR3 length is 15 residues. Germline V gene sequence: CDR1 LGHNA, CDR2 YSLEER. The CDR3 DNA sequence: TGCGCCAGCAGCCAAACCGGGACAGCAAATCAGCCCCAGCATTTT. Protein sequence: CASSQTGTANQPQHF.